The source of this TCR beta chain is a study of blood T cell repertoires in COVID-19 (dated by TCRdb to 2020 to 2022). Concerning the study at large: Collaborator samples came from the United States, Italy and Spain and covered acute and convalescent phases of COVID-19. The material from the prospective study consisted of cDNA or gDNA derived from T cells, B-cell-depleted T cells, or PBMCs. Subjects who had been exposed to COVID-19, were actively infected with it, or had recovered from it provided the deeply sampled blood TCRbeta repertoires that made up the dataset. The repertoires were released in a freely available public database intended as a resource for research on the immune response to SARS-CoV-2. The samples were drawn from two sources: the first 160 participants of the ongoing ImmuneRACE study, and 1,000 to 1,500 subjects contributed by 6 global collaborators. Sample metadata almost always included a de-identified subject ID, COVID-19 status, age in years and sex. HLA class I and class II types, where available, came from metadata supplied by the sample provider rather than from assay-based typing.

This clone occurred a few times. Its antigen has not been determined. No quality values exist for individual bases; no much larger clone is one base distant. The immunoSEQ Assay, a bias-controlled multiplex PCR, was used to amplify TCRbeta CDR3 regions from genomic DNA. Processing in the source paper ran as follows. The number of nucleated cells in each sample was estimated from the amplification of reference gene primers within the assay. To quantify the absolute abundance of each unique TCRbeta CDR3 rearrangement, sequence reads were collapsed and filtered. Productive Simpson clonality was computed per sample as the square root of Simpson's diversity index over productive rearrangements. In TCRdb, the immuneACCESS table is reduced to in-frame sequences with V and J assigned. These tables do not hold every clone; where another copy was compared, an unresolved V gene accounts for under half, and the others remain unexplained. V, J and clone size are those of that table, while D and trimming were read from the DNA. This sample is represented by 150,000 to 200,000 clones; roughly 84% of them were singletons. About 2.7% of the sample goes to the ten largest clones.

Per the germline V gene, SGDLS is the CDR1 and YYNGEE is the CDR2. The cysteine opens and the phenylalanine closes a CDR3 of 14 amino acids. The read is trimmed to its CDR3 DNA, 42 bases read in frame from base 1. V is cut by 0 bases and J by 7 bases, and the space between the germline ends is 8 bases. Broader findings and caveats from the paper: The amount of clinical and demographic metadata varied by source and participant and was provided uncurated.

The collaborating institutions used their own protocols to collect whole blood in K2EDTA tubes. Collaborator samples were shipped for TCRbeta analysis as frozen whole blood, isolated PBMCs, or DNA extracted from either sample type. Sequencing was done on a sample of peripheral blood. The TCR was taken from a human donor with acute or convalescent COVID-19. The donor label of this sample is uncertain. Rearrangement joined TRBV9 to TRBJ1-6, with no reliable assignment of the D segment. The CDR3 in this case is CASSVEPLNSPLHF. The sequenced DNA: TGTGCCAGCAGCGTAGAGCCACTAAATTCACCCCTCCACTTT.